One and the same sample provided the 9 T cell receptor beta chains below, sequenced in a study of cytomegalovirus exposure and HLA in healthy donors (dated by TCRdb to the late 2010s). Libraries were built with the immunoSEQ multiplex PCR assay. A mixture of 60 forward primers for TCR Vbeta segments and 13 reverse primers for TCR Jbeta segments was used in the multiplex PCR. TCRdb mirrors the immuneACCESS table, restricted to in-frame sequences. Some clones are absent from its copies; in checked studies, under half trace to an unresolved V gene, and the reason for the others is unknown. For this sample the table gives 150,000 to 200,000 clones, of which 75% to 80% were detected only once. The top ten constitute 4.5% to 7.5% of the sample. Sequenced sample: PBMCs. Every receptor here comes from a woman under 40 in good health and CMV-seropositive.

The rearrangement joins TRBV5-1 to TRBJ2-5; the match to TRBD1 covers 8 bases. The DNA matches TRBJ2-7 better at its end, which makes the J call doubtful. Germline V gene lookup returns CDR1 SGHRS and CDR2 YFSETQ. The CDR3 has 15 amino acids. The CDR3 region is CASSLGTGRPYEQYF. The CDR3, as DNA: TGCGCCAGCAGCTTGGGGACAGGGCGGCCCTACGAGCAGTACTTC.

V gene TRBV19 combines with J gene TRBJ2-7; 9 nucleotides match TRBD2. V trimming: 3 bases; J trimming: 3 bases; junction bases outside the gene matches: 6. CDR3 length equals 15 residues. CDR1 and CDR2 (germline): LNHDA, SQIVND (reference sequence). CDR3 sequence reads: CASSISAGGLYEQYF. CDR3 nucleotide sequence: TGTGCCAGTAGTATCTCAGCGGGAGGACTCTACGAGCAGTACTTC.

The rearrangement links TRBV11-2 to TRBJ2-3; D not certain. There are 13 residues in the CDR3. CDR1 and CDR2 (germline): SGHAT, FQNNGV. Between the trimmed V and J ends, which lost 0 bases and 4 bases, there was a span of 5 bases. The CDR3, as DNA: TGTGCCAGCAGCTTAGATTTCGCAGATACGCAGTATTTT. It encodes CASSLDFADTQYF.

V gene TRBV28 combines with J gene TRBJ2-3, with TRBD1 identical over 8 bases. CDR1 is MDHEN, CDR2 SYDVKM, per germline. J gave up 2 bases and V 6 bases, and 10 bases lay outside the gene matches. The CDR3 is 16 amino acids. CDR3 sequence (DNA): TGTGCCAGCAGCGATATTATGGACAGGGACACAGATACGCAGTATTTT. This codes for CASSDIMDRDTDTQYF. Full variable domain (rest looked up from reference TRBV28 and TRBJ2-3): DVKVTQSSRYLVKRTGEKVFLECVQDMDHENMFWYRQDPGLGLRLIYFSYDVKMKEKGDIPEGYSVSREKKERFSLILESASTNQTSMYLCASSDIMDRDTDTQYFGPGTRLTVL.

V usage is TRBV7-9 and J usage is TRBJ1-1; 8 bases match TRBD1. The CDR3 length is 16 residues. Germline V lookup: CDR1 SEHNR, CDR2 FQNEAQ (reference sequence). The V and J ends lost 3 bases and 8 bases, in that order; junction bases with no gene match: 14. DNA of the CDR3: TGTGCCAGCAGCTTCGGCCGGACCGGACAGGGCATAGAAGCTTTCTTT. It encodes CASSFGRTGQGIEAFF. Combining the CDR3 with reference TRBV7-9 and TRBJ1-1 gives the whole variable domain DTGVSQNPRHKITKRGQNVTFRCDPISEHNRLYWYRQTLGQGPEFLTYFQNEAQLEKSRLLSDRFSAERPKGSFSTLEIQRTEQGDSAMYLCASSFGRTGQGIEAFFGQGTRLTVV.

The J gene is TRBJ2-1, the V gene TRBV10-3; 11 bases align to TRBD2. J was trimmed by 8 bases and V by 4 bases; bases with no gene match: 4. The germline V gene encodes CDR1 ENHRY and CDR2 SYGVKD. The CDR3 consists of 14 residues. The CDR3 nucleotides are TGTGCCATCAGTGCGGGGACTAGCGGCCATGAGCAGTTCTTC. Protein: CAISAGTSGHEQFF.

The chain is built from TRBV5-1 and TRBJ1-3, with D possibly being TRBD1 (5 bases). V was trimmed by 4 bases and J by 0 bases, leaving 14 bases between them. CDR3 length equals 16 residues. CDR1 SGHRS and CDR2 YFSETQ come from the germline V gene. The CDR3 sequence: CASSPMGRDSGNTIYF. Written as DNA, the CDR3 is TGCGCCAGCAGCCCTATGGGCAGGGACTCTGGAAACACCATATATTTT.

V is TRBV10-3 and J is TRBJ2-2, with 14 bases that match TRBD2. Germline CDR1 reads ENHRY; CDR2 reads SYGVKD. This CDR3 comprises 18 residues. With V trimmed by 7 bases and J by 1 base, 8 bases remained unmatched. The CDR3 loop is CAIKGTSGRRENTGELFF. The CDR3 DNA is TGTGCCATCAAGGGGACTAGCGGGAGAAGGGAGAACACCGGGGAGCTGTTTTTT.

CDR3 DNA: TGTGCCAGCAGTGAATTAGGGAGTTCGATCTCCTATAATTCACCCCTCCACTTT. Its protein product is CASSELGSSISYNSPLHF. This rearrangement joins TRBV2 to TRBJ1-6; D gene uncertain. The CDR3 consists of 18 residues. With 2 bases removed from V and 0 bases from J, the gap between germline ends came to 14 bases. Looked up from germline, CDR1 is SNHLY and CDR2 is FYNNEI.